Ten or more counts support the clone carrying this T cell receptor (beta chain). The antigen is unknown. Individual cDNA molecules each received unique molecular identifiers attached to them. TCRdb independently ran MiXCR on the 5' RACE reads; one entry per CDR3 protein. The sample has 45,000 to 55,000 distinct CDR3 sequences; approximately 7.6% are singletons. This entry is derived from a study of early T cells in non-severe SARS-CoV-2 infection. Study details: Sequencing used unsorted whole-blood bulk RNA, so chains lack pairing. Overall study findings and caveats: CD4 and private specificities were missed by VDJdb matching, which favored anti-spike CD8 responses.

This CDR3 contains 18 residues. Germline loops: CDR1 MNHEY, CDR2 SMNVEV (reference sequence). V dropped 6 bases and J dropped 7; count of bases not matched to a gene: 17. The source of this sequence is an adult who was a healthcare worker with PCR-confirmed SARS-CoV-2 infection or an uninfected control (not recorded which). The chain links TRBV27 to TRBJ1-6; 8 bases are a match to TRBD1. Sequenced: whole blood. This chain's CDR3 is CASRTHSSGGALNSPLHF. The CDR3, as DNA: TGTGCCAGCAGGACTCACTCTTCAGGGGGCGCATTAAATTCACCCCTCCACTTT.